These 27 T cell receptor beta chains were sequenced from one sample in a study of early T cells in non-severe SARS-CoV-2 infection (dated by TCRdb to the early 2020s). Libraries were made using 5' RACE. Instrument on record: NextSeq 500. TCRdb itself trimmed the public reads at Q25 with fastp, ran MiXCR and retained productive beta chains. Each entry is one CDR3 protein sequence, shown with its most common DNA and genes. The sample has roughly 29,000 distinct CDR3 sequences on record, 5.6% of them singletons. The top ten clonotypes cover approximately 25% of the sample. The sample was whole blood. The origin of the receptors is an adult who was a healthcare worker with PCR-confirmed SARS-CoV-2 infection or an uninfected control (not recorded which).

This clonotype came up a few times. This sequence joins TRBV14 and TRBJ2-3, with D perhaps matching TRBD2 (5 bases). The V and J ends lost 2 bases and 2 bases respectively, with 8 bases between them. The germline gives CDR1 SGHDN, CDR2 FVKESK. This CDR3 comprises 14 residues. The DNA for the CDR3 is TGTGCCAGCAGCCAATGGACTTACACAGATACGCAGTATTTT. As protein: CASSQWTYTDTQYF. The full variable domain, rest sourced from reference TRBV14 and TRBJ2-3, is EAGVTQFPSHSVIEKGQTVTLRCDPISGHDNLYWYRRVMGKEIKFLLHFVKESKQDESGMPNNRFLAERTGGTYSTLKVQPAELEDSGVYFCASSQWTYTDTQYFGPGTRLTVL.

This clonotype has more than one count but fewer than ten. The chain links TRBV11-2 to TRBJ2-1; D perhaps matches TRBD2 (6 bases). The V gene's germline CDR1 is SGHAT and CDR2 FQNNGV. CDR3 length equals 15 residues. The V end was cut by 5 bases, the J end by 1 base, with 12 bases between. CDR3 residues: CASSQAGRSYNEQFF. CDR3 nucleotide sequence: TGTGCCAGCAGCCAGGCGGGACGGTCCTACAATGAGCAGTTCTTC.

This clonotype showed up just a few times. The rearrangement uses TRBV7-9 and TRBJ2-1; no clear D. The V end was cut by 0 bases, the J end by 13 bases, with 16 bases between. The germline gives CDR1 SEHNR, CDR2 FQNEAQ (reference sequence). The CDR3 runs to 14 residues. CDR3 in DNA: TGTGCCAGCAGCTTAGCGCGGCAAGGTGTGGGACAGTTCTTC. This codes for CASSLARQGVGQFF.

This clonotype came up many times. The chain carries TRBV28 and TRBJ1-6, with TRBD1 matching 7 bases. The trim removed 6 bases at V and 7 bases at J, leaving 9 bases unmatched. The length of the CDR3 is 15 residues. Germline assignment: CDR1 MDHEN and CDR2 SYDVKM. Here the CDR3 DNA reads TGTGCCAGCAGCATACCGGGACAGACAAATTCACCCCTCCACTTT. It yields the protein CASSIPGQTNSPLHF.

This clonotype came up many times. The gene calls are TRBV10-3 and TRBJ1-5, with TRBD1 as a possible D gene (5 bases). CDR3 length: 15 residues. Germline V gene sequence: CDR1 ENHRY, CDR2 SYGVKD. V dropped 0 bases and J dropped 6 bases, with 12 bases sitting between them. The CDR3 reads CAISESMGGVQPQHF. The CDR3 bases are TGTGCCATCAGTGAGTCGATGGGGGGTGTTCAGCCCCAGCATTTT.

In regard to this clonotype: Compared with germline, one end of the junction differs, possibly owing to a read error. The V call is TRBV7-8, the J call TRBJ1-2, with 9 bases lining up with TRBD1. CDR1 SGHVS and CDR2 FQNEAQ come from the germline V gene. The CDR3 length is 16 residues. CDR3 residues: CTSSLGTGGAYYGYTF. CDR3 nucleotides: TGTACCAGCAGCTTAGGTACAGGGGGCGCTTACTATGGCTACACCTTC.

The CDR3 reads CASSLARHTDTQYF. CDR3 nucleotide sequence: TGTGCCAGCAGCTTAGCGCGCCACACAGATACGCAGTATTTT. The V and J genes are TRBV7-2 and TRBJ2-3, with unresolved D. CDR3 size: 14 residues. The germline V and J ends were trimmed by 0 bases and 2 bases, with 6 bases remaining between them. Germline lookup yields CDR1 SGHTA and CDR2 FQGNSA.

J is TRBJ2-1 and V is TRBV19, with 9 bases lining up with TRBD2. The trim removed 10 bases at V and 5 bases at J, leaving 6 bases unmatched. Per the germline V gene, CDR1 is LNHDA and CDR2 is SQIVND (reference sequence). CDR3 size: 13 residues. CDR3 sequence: CATWASGNNEQFF. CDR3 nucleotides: TGTGCCACCTGGGCTAGCGGGAACAATGAGCAGTTCTTC.

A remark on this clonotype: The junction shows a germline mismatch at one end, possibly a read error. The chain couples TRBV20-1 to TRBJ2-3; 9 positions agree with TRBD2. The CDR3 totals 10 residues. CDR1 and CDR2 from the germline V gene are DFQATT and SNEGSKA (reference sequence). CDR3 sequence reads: CSGGADTQYF. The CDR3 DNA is TGTAGCGGGGGCGCAGATACGCAGTATTTT.

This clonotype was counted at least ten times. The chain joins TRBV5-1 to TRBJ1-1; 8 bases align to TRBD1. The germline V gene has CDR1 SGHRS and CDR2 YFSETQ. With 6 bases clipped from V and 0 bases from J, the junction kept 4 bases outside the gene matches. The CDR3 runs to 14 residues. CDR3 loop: CASKQGEVNTEAFF. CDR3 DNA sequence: TGCGCCAGCAAACAGGGGGAAGTGAACACTGAAGCTTTCTTT.

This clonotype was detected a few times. The CDR3 DNA reads as TGTGCCAGCAGCGGTGCTAGCACAGATACGCAGTATTTT. Protein product: CASSGASTDTQYF. The V call is TRBV7-3, the J call TRBJ2-3; D gene ambiguous. CDR3 length: 13 amino acids. Trimming removed 5 bases from V and 0 bases from J, with 6 bases in between. CDR1 is SGHTA, CDR2 FQGTGA, per germline.

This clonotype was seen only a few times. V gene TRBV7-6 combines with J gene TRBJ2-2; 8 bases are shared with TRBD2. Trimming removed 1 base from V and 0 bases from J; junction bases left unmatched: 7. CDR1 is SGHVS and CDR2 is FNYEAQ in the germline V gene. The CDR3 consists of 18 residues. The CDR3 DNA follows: TGTGCCAGCAGCTTAGAGGCTCAGCGGGGGACGAACACCGGGGAGCTGTTTTTT. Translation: CASSLEAQRGTNTGELFF.

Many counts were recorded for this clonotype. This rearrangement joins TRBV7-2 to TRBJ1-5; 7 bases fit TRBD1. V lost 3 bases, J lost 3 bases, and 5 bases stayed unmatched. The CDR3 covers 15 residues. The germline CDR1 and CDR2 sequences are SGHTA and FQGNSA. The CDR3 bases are TGTGCCAGCAGCTTTTCGGGACAGCTCAATCAGCCCCAGCATTTT. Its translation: CASSFSGQLNQPQHF.

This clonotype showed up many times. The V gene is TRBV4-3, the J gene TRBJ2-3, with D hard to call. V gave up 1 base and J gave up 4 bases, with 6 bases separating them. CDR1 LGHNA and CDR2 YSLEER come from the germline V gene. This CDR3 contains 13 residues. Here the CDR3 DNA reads TGCGCCAGCAGCCAAGTTCCCGCAGATACGCAGTATTTT. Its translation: CASSQVPADTQYF.

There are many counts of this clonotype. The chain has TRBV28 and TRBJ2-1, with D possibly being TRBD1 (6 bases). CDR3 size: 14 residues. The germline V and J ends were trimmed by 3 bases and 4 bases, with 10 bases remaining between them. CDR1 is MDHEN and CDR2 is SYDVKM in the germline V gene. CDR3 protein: CASSFGDRYNEQFF. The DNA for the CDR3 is TGTGCCAGCAGTTTCGGTGACAGGTACAATGAGCAGTTCTTC.

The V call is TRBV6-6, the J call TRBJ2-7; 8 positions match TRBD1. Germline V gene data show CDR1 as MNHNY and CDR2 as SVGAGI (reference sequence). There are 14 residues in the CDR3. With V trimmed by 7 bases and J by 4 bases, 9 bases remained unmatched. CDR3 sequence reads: CASTPLGQGYEQYF. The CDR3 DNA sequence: TGTGCCAGCACCCCTCTCGGACAGGGTTACGAGCAGTACTTC.

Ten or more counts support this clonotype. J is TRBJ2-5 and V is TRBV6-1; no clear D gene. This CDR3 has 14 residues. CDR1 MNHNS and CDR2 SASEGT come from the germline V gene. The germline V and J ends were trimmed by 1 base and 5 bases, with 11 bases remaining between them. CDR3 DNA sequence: TGTGCCAGCAGTGAAGACGGGCGAAGGGAGACCCAGTACTTC. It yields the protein CASSEDGRRETQYF.

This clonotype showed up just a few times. The CDR3 DNA follows: TGTGCCAGCAGTCCGCCGACCGGGACAGGGAACTACGAGCAGTACTTC. Protein product: CASSPPTGTGNYEQYF. The rearrangement joins TRBV6-5 to TRBJ2-7; 9 bases fit TRBD1. The germline V gene encodes CDR1 MNHEY and CDR2 SVGAGI. The CDR3 totals 16 residues. J lost 3 bases, V lost 5 bases, and 11 bases had no gene match.

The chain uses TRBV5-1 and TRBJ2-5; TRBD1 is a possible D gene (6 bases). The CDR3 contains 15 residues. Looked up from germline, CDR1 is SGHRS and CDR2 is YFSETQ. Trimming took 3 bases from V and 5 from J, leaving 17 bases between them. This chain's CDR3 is CASSSLPGTSETQYF. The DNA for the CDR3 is TGCGCCAGCAGCTCCCTCCCCGGGACAAGTGAGACCCAGTACTTC.

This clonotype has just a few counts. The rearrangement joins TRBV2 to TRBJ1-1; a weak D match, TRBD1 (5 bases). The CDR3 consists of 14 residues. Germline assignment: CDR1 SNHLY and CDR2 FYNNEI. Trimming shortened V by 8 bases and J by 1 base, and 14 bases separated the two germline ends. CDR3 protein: CASSGGRRNTEAFF. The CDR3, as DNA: TGTGCCAGCTCTGGGGGGAGACGGAACACTGAAGCTTTCTTT. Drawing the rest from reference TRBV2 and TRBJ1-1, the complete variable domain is EPEVTQTPSHQVTQMGQEVILRCVPISNHLYFYWYRQILGQKVEFLVSFYNNEISEKSEIFDDQFSVERPDGSNFTLKIRSTKLEDSAMYFCASSGGRRNTEAFFGQGTRLTVV.

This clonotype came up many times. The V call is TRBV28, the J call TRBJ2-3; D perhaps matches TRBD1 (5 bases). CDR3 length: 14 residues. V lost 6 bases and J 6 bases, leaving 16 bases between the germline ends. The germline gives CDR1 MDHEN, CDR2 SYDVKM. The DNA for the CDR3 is TGTGCCAGCAGCCAGGGCTCTGTTGGGGATACGCAGTATTTT. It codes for CASSQGSVGDTQYF.

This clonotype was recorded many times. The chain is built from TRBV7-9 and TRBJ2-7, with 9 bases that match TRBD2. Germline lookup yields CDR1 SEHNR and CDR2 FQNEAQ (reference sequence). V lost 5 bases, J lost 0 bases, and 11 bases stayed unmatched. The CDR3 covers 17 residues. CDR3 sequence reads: CASSPRDSGGSSYEQYF. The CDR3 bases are TGTGCCAGCAGCCCCCGTGATAGCGGGGGATCCTCCTACGAGCAGTACTTC. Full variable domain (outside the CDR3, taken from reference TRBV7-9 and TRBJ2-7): DTGVSQNPRHKITKRGQNVTFRCDPISEHNRLYWYRQTLGQGPEFLTYFQNEAQLEKSRLLSDRFSAERPKGSFSTLEIQRTEQGDSAMYLCASSPRDSGGSSYEQYFGPGTRLTVT.

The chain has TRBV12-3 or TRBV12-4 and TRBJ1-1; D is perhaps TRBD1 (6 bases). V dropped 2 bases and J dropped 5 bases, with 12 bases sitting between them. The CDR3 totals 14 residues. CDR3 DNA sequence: TGTGCCAGCAGTTTACAGGGGAAAGGGACTGAAGCTTTCTTT. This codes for CASSLQGKGTEAFF.

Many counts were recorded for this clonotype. As DNA, the CDR3 is TGTGCCATCCCGCGGGACAGGGGCTACGAGCAGTACTTC. Amino acids: CAIPRDRGYEQYF. The rearrangement uses TRBV21-1 and TRBJ2-7; the table's D call, TRBD1, was not checked against the DNA. TRBV21-1 is recorded as a pseudogene. The length of the CDR3 is 13 residues.

Written as DNA, the CDR3 is TGTGCCACCAGTGACCCAGACACCCGAGGAGGGGTAGCTGAAGCTTTCTTT. Its translation: CATSDPDTRGGVAEAFF. The chain joins TRBV24-1 to TRBJ1-1, with a possible D match to TRBD1 (5 bases). Trimming removed 4 bases from V and 6 bases from J, with 23 bases in between. Germline CDR1 and CDR2: KGHDR and SFDVKD. This CDR3 has 17 residues.

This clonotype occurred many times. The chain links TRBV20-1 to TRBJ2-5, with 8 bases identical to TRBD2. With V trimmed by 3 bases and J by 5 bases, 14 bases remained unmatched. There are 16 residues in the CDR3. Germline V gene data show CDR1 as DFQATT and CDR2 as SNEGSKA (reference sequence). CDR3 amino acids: CSASESGSPTTETQYF. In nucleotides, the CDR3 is TGCAGTGCTAGTGAGAGCGGGAGCCCTACTACGGAGACCCAGTACTTC.

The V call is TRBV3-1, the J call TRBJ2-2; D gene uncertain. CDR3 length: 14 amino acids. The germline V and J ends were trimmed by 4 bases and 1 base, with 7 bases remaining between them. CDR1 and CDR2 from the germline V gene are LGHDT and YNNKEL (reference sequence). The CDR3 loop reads CASSRNRNTGELFF. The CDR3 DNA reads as TGTGCCAGCAGCCGAAACAGGAACACCGGGGAGCTGTTTTTT.